This T cell receptor beta chain stems from a study of CD8 T cells in Susac syndrome. RNA was extracted with the RNeasy kit, and a quantity of roughly 0.5 to 1 ug was reverse transcribed using random hexamers. A multiplex approach, immunoSEQ multiplex PCR, amplified TCR beta CDR3 across 54 Vbeta and 13 Jbeta. TCRdb processed the immunoSEQ multiplex PCR reads anew with MiXCR; each CDR3 protein has one entry. Among about 180,000 distinct CDR3 sequences, under 95% were seen once, and the ten largest hold approximately 0.09%. The CDR3 totals 15 residues. The germline V gene has CDR1 LGHDT and CDR2 YNNKEL (reference sequence). Between the trimmed V and J ends, which lost 4 bases and 4 bases, there was a span of 16 bases. As concerns this clonotype: The antigen is undetermined.

Sequencing of TCR beta was performed on blood CD8+ and CD4+ T cells. While CD8+ and CD4+ T cells were isolated negatively, TEMRA cells were enriched by FACS. General observations from the study: It was acknowledged in the study that its TCR sequencing and HLA analysis involved a relatively small number of individuals.

The sequenced sample was CD4+ T cells from PBMCs. The chain links TRBV3-1 to TRBJ1-1; possible D gene TRBD1, 6 bases. The TCR comes from a human donor with multiple sclerosis. CDR3 nucleotide sequence: TGTGCCAGCAGCCCCAAGACAGGCTGGGGCACTGAAGCTTTCTTT. Its protein is CASSPKTGWGTEAFF.